The sequence of this TCR beta chain was determined in a study of blood T cell repertoires in COVID-19. This clone occurred a few times. The V gene's germline CDR1 is LNHNV and CDR2 YYDKDF (reference sequence). Between the trimmed V and J ends, which lost 5 bases and 2 bases, there was a span of 15 bases. The CDR3 is 15 residues long. Per the original methods: Reference gene primers were amplified, and this amplification served to estimate nucleated cell counts. Clones were sequenced by immunoSEQ multiplex PCR, and TCRdb holds only the in-frame ones, with some missing. V, J and clone size were drawn from that table, and D and trimming were deduced from the DNA. The sample yields roughly 240,000 clones, just under 85% seen once.

Sequencing input: peripheral blood. The chain has TRBV15 and TRBJ1-2; maybe TRBD1 (6 bases). The receptor was isolated from a woman of 80 years or more with acute or convalescent COVID-19. CDR3 loop: CATSPRDTLNYGYTF. CDR3 sequence (DNA): TGTGCCACCAGCCCCCGGGACACCCTCAACTATGGCTACACCTTC.